This T cell receptor (beta chain) came from a study of T cell responses to AZD1222 COVID-19 vaccine. Germline CDR1 is ENHRY and CDR2 is SYGVKD. The CDR3 is 14 residues long. V dropped 7 bases and J dropped 7 bases, with 14 bases sitting between them. This table comes from immunoSEQ multiplex PCR, and its TCRdb copy is limited to in-frame clones, with some not included. This sample has about 260,000 clones, with approximately 95% found just once. The sample consisted of peripheral blood, taken on day 0 of AZD1222 vaccination. The sequence derives from an adult in good health. This chain uses TRBV10-3 with TRBJ1-6; a weak D match, TRBD1 (5 bases). The CDR3 sequence is CAITAGRVNSPLHF. The DNA of the CDR3 is TGTGCCATCACCGCGGGACGGGTAAATTCACCCCTCCACTTT.